The following is a TCR beta chain sequence with its context. This specimen comes from a study of blood T cell repertoires in COVID-19. Study overall: The study drew acute and convalescent COVID-19 samples from the United States, Italy and Spain.

V was pared by 7 bases and J by 5 bases, with 29 bases between. Germline-derived CDR1 and CDR2 are ENHRY and SYGVKD. The CDR3 is 19 amino acids. Participants' own reports of clinical history determined their cohort assignment. Methods used by the authors: Reference gene primer amplification yielded estimated nucleated cell counts. Assay used: immunoSEQ multiplex PCR; TCRdb lists only in-frame clones, some missing. V and J calls and clone size are given by that table; D and trimming were obtained from the DNA. Seen here are 300,000 to 500,000 clones, roughly 90% observed once, and the top ten hold 0.97%.

Input material: PBMCs or T cells enriched from blood (not recorded which). The origin of this receptor is a woman aged 25 to 45 with acute COVID-19. This rearrangement joins TRBV10-3 to TRBJ2-2, with D tentatively TRBD2 (7 bases). DNA of the CDR3: TGTGCCATCACGGGGGCCTTAGGGCGGGGGATCTCCGGGACCGGGGAGCTGTTTTTT. Protein: CAITGALGRGISGTGELFF.